This is a list of T cell receptor beta chains from one sample in a study of T-cell reconstitution after alpha-beta-depleted transplantation in children. MiXCR, applied by TCRdb to the PCR reads, yields one record per CDR3 protein. The sample records just over 950,000 distinct CDR3 sequences, about 30% being singletons. This material consisted of PBMCs, mostly from graft donor cells, taken 360 days after TCRalphabeta/CD19-depleted stem cell transplant. These receptors were taken from a boy younger than two who had a stem cell transplant for SCID, so the T cells may come from the graft donor. The CDR3 runs from the conserved cysteine through the conserved F or W.

TRBJ2-4 TRBV28 CASSQSGTGGPGSIQYF
TRBJ1-1 TRBV30 CAWSVRDNTEAFF
TRBJ1-2 TRBV5-5 CASRGQGGGYGYTF
TRBJ2-1 TRBV11-3 CASSPQGDYNEQFF
TRBJ2-7 TRBV5-1 CASSSWGPADDKQYF
TRBJ2-3 TRBV29-1 CSVRTGVTDTQYF
TRBJ2-1 TRBV3-1 CASSLQTWTGDYNEQFF
TRBJ2-1 TRBV20-1 CSARRSKPSYNEQFF
TRBJ1-2 TRBV12-3/TRBV12-4 CASSFFRGGYGYTF
TRBJ2-3 TRBV6-1 CASSAVGQGTDTQYF
TRBJ1-1 TRBV6-1 CASSERGTKLGKLEAFF
TRBJ1-2 TRBV12-3/TRBV12-4 CASSPSQGMGIYGYTF
TRBJ2-1 TRBV3-1 CASNDRDRGQFF
TRBJ2-3 TRBV11-2 CASSSDGGVDTQYF
TRBJ2-3 TRBV9 CASSVAALAASTDTQYF
TRBJ2-1 TRBV7-2 CASSLALAGRMNNEQFF
TRBJ2-1 TRBV2 CAASREAGSSNEQFF
TRBJ1-1 TRBV2 CASSVLVAKAFF
TRBJ2-7 TRBV5-5 CASTPLRTGTTYEQYF
TRBJ2-1 TRBV20-1 CSASVSGGAYNEQFF
TRBJ2-7 TRBV6-2/TRBV6-3 CASNSGVTYEQYF
TRBJ2-2 TRBV4-2 CASNQYGTSSDTGELFF
TRBJ2-5 TRBV6-5 CASSYAPTGAQYF
TRBJ2-5 TRBV7-2 CASSLAGTGFVQETQYF
TRBJ2-3 TRBV18 CASSPNLQETDTQYF
TRBJ2-3 TRBV7-9 CASSLWVISVGTDTQYF
TRBJ1-6 TRBV5-1 CASSLGNIGGNSPLHF
TRBJ2-3 TRBV5-1 CASSSQTSGGSDTQYF
TRBJ2-4 TRBV5-1 CASSLVPGGRDIQYF
TRBJ2-1 TRBV20-1 CSASRDRYNEQFF
TRBJ1-2 TRBV5-1 CASSPTGSHGYTF
TRBJ1-2 TRBV20-1 CSASSGTLTYGYTF